This TCR beta chain was captured by sequencing in a study of shared clonotypes between healthy human individuals. Deep-level settings were used for running the assay. Sequencing used immunoSEQ multiplex PCR; TCRdb keeps in-frame clones, though not all of them. The table has about 480,000 clones, 75% to 80% seen once; the top ten hold about an eighth. Within Nashville, Tennessee resided all donors, each a Caucasian adult. V dropped 5 bases and J dropped 4 bases, with 15 bases sitting between them. Germline lookup yields CDR1 SGHTA and CDR2 FQGTGA. This CDR3 contains 15 residues. The TCR was taken from a woman between 40 and 50 years old in good health. Some clones in this sample may be carry-over from other donors' samples. The sequencing sample was made of PBMCs. This rearrangement joins TRBV7-3 to TRBJ2-1, with a weak D call TRBD2 (6 bases). This CDR3 reads CASSPSDYYYNEQFF. The CDR3 DNA reads as TGTGCCAGCAGCCCTAGCGACTATTATTACAATGAGCAGTTCTTC.